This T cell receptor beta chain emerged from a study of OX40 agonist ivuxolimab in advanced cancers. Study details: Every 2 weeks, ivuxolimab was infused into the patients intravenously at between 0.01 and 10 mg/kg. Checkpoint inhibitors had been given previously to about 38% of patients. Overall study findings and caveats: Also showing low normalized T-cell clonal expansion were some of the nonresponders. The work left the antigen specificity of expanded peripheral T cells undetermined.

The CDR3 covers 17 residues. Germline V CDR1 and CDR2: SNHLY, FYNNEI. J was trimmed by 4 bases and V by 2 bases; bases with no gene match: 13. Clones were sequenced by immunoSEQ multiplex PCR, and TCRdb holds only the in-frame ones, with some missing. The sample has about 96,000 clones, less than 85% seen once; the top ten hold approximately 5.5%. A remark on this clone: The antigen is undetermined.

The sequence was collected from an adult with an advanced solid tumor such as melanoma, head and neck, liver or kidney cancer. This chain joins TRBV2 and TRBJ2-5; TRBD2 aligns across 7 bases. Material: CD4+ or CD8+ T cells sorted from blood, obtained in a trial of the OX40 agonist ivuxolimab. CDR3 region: CASSEFLMAGRGETQYF. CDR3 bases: TGTGCCAGCAGTGAATTCCTCATGGCGGGGAGGGGAGAGACCCAGTACTTC.